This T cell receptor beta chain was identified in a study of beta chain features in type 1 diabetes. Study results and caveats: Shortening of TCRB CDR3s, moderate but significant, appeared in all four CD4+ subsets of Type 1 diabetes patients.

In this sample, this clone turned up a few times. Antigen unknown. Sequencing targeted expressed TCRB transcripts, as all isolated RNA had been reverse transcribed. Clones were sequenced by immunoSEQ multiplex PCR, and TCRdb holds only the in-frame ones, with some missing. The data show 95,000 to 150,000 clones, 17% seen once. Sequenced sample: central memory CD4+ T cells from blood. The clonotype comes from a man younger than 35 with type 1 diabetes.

The CDR3 spells CSVDPGNTIYF. CDR3 in DNA: TGCAGCGTTGATCCAGGAAACACCATATATTTT. The chain combines TRBV29-1 with TRBJ1-3, with no clear D. Per the germline V gene, CDR1 is SQVTM and CDR2 is ANQGSEA. V lost 3 bases and J lost 4, with 4 bases in between. The CDR3 length is 11 residues. Full variable domain (remainder filled in from reference TRBV29-1 and TRBJ1-3): SAVISQKPSRDICQRGTSLTIQCQVDSQVTMMFWYRQQPGQSLTLIATANQGSEATYESGFVIDKFPISRPNLTFSTLTVSNMSPEDSSIYLCSVDPGNTIYFGEGSWLTVV.